This is a list of T cell receptor beta chains from one sample in a study of blood T cell repertoires in COVID-19. The table came from immunoSEQ multiplex PCR; TCRdb's copy has only in-frame clones and leaves some out. The repertoire holds nearly 45,000 clones, with around 90% as singletons. The sample was peripheral blood. The source of these receptors is a woman aged 80 or older in a cohort sampled during active or convalescent COVID-19. Each CDR3 is given with its conserved first and last residue. D genes are given only for firm matches. Clone size, where shown, is once, few, many, or a class for clones that have expanded.

13	TRBD1	TRBV10-3	-	TRBJ2-3	CATKGTGVDTQYF	TGTGCCACGAAAGGGACAGGGGTAGATACGCAGTATTTT
15	-	TRBV7-9	-	TRBJ2-2	CASSPGQGNTGELFF	TGTGCCAGCAGCCCCGGGCAGGGGAACACCGGGGAGCTGTTTTTT
14	-	TRBV7-9	-	TRBJ1-4	CASSLLRSPEKLFF	TGTGCCAGCAGCTTATTGAGGAGTCCCGAAAAACTGTTTTTT
14	-	TRBV5-1	-	TRBJ1-1	CASAEGVAYTEAFF	TGCGCCAGCGCCGAGGGGGTTGCGTACACTGAAGCTTTCTTT
13	-	TRBV7-2	-	TRBJ2-7	CASSLGGFYEQYF	TGTGCCAGCAGCTTAGGAGGATTCTACGAGCAGTACTTC
18	-	TRBV4-2	-	TRBJ2-3	CASSQDLLVGASTDTQYF	TGTGCCAGCAGCCAAGATCTCCTTGTGGGGGCTAGCACAGATACGCAGTATTTT
16	TRBD2	TRBV11-2	-	TRBJ2-1	CASSRNSGSSYNEQFF	TGTGCCAGCAGCAGAAACAGCGGGAGCTCCTACAATGAGCAGTTCTTC
14	-	TRBV7-2	few	TRBJ1-4	CASSPFQGYEKLFF	TGTGCCAGCAGCCCATTCCAGGGGTACGAAAAACTGTTTTTT
11	-	TRBV5-8	few	TRBJ1-2	CARSGNYGYTF	TGTGCCAGGTCCGGGAACTATGGCTACACCTTC
15	TRBD1	TRBV15	-	TRBJ1-2	CATSRSGTGVVGYTF	TGTGCCACCAGCAGATCCGGGACAGGGGTTGTGGGCTACACCTTC
17	-	TRBV7-9	-	TRBJ1-6	CASSWGTSGSYNSPLHF	TGTGCCAGCAGCTGGGGGACTTCGGGCTCCTATAATTCACCCCTCCACTTT
16	TRBD1	TRBV13	-	TRBJ2-3	CASSPGGRGYTDTQYF	TGTGCCAGCAGCCCAGGGGGTAGGGGATACACAGATACGCAGTATTTT
12	TRBD1	TRBV24-1	once	TRBJ2-3	CATQGVTDTQYF	TGTGCCACCCAGGGGGTCACAGATACGCAGTATTTT
14	-	TRBV5-1	-	TRBJ2-3	CASSFGGPGDTQYF	TGCGCCAGCAGCTTCGGCGGCCCCGGGGATACGCAGTATTTT
13	-	TRBV11-3	once	TRBJ1-1	CASSLVRDTEAFF	TGTGCCAGCAGCTTAGTCCGGGACACTGAAGCTTTCTTT
14	-	TRBV30	-	TRBJ1-2	CAWSVPWGLRGYTF	TGTGCCTGGAGTGTACCATGGGGGCTGAGGGGCTACACCTTC
15	-	TRBV5-1	-	TRBJ1-1	CASSLDSQPYTEAFF	TGCGCCAGCAGCTTGGACAGCCAACCCTACACTGAAGCTTTCTTT
15	-	TRBV6-5	-	TRBJ2-5	CASSVQGSSTETQYF	TGTGCCAGCAGCGTACAGGGTAGCTCGACAGAGACCCAGTACTTC
14	TRBD2	TRBV10-3	few	TRBJ2-5	CAISTAGGRETQYF	TGTGCCATCAGTACGGCGGGGGGGCGAGAGACCCAGTACTTC
14	-	TRBV19	-	TRBJ1-2	CASLPRTGDYGYTF	TGTGCCAGTCTTCCTCGGACGGGGGACTATGGCTACACCTTC
19	TRBD2	TRBV7-8	-	TRBJ2-7	CASSLVRGLAGGQTYEQYF	TGTGCCAGCAGCTTAGTCCGAGGACTAGCGGGGGGACAAACTTACGAGCAGTACTTC
16	TRBD2	TRBV3-1/TRBV3-2	-	TRBJ2-1	CASSSRTSGSHNEQFF	TGTGCCAGCAGCTCTCGGACTAGCGGGAGCCACAATGAGCAGTTCTTC
13	TRBD1	TRBV12-3/TRBV12-4	-	TRBJ1-1	CASSWTGDTEAFF	TGTGCCAGCAGTTGGACAGGGGACACTGAAGCTTTCTTT
15	TRBD1	TRBV9	-	TRBJ2-5	CASSGGQGAGETQYF	TGTGCCAGCAGCGGAGGACAGGGGGCCGGAGAGACCCAGTACTTC
16	-	TRBV6-5	-	TRBJ1-2	CASSYSTREPYYGYTF	TGTGCCAGCAGTTACTCGACGAGGGAACCTTACTATGGCTACACCTTC
14	-	TRBV19	once	TRBJ1-1	CASSMVRGNTEAFF	TGTGCCAGTAGTATGGTTCGGGGGAACACTGAAGCTTTCTTT
15	TRBD1	TRBV7-9	-	TRBJ2-5	CASSYRDSPQETQYF	TGTGCCAGCAGCTACAGGGACAGCCCCCAAGAGACCCAGTACTTC
16	-	TRBV27	once	TRBJ2-3	CASSFKGPLRTDTQYF	TGTGCCAGCAGTTTTAAGGGGCCCCTCCGCACAGATACGCAGTATTTT
14	-	TRBV11-3	-	TRBJ1-1	CASSLSGSHTEAFF	TGTGCCAGCAGCTTATCGGGTTCGCACACTGAAGCTTTCTTT
13	-	TRBV10-3	-	TRBJ1-2	CAISEGSVYGYTF	TGTGCCATCAGTGAGGGCAGCGTTTATGGCTACACCTTC
14	-	TRBV6-2/TRBV6-3	-	TRBJ1-2	CASSYGEGGYGYTF	TGTGCCAGCAGTTACGGTGAAGGCGGCTATGGCTACACCTTC
14	-	TRBV10-3	-	TRBJ1-1	CAISGSTVNTEAFF	TGTGCCATCAGTGGATCAACAGTGAACACTGAAGCTTTCTTT
14	TRBD2	TRBV5-1	once	TRBJ2-1	CASKSAGNYNEQFF	TGCGCCAGCAAGTCAGCGGGGAACTACAATGAGCAGTTCTTC
15	TRBD1	TRBV5-1	-	TRBJ1-6	CASSPRQGDDSPLHF	TGCGCCAGCAGCCCACGACAGGGGGACGATTCACCCCTCCACTTT
16	TRBD1	TRBV5-5	-	TRBJ1-6	CASSPLGTGANSPLHF	TGTGCCAGCAGCCCCCTCGGGACAGGTGCTAATTCACCCCTCCACTTT
19	TRBD1	TRBV15	-	TRBJ1-5	CATSRKPGQGVSGNQPQHF	TGTGCCACCAGCAGAAAACCGGGACAGGGGGTTAGTGGCAATCAGCCCCAGCATTTT
17	-	TRBV7-9	-	TRBJ2-3	CASSSDRVRLAPFKQYF	TGTGCCAGCAGCTCTGACAGGGTGAGACTAGCGCCATTTAAGCAGTATTTT
13	-	TRBV7-9	-	TRBJ2-7	CASSPSGPYEQYF	TGTGCCAGCAGCCCCTCAGGGCCCTACGAGCAGTACTTC
18	-	TRBV5-1	-	TRBJ2-2	CASSLVIRQGTNTGELFF	TGCGCCAGCAGCTTGGTAATTCGGCAGGGGACGAACACCGGGGAGCTGTTTTTT
13	-	TRBV14	-	TRBJ1-6	CASSRNRGSPLHF	TGTGCCAGCAGCCGAAATCGGGGGTCACCCCTCCACTTT
15	-	TRBV3-1/TRBV3-2	-	TRBJ2-1	CASSQLGGGPDEQFF	TGTGCCAGCAGCCAATTAGGGGGAGGGCCCGATGAGCAGTTCTTC
14	-	TRBV7-8	-	TRBJ1-4	CASSYRGGTEKLFF	TGTGCCAGCAGCTACCGTGGAGGGACCGAAAAACTGTTTTTT
16	-	TRBV2	-	TRBJ2-1	CASSANRGRPYNEQFF	TGTGCCAGCAGTGCAAACAGAGGGAGGCCCTACAATGAGCAGTTCTTC
13	TRBD1	TRBV28	-	TRBJ1-5	CASSSGQPQPQHF	TGTGCCAGCAGCTCGGGACAGCCCCAGCCCCAGCATTTT
15	-	TRBV7-2	once	TRBJ2-3	CASSQLGGRADTQYF	TGTGCCAGCAGCCAATTGGGGGGGCGCGCAGATACGCAGTATTTT
13	-	TRBV5-4	-	TRBJ2-7	CASSWTGSYEQYF	TGTGCCAGCAGCTGGACTGGCTCCTACGAGCAGTACTTC
16	-	TRBV5-1	-	TRBJ2-3	CASSLAGGLSTDTQYF	TGCGCCAGCAGCTTGGCCGGGGGGCTGAGCACAGATACGCAGTATTTT
17	-	TRBV7-8	-	TRBJ1-6	CASSPLLSGSYNSPLHF	TGTGCCAGCAGCCCGCTTCTCTCGGGCTCCTATAATTCACCCCTCCACTTT